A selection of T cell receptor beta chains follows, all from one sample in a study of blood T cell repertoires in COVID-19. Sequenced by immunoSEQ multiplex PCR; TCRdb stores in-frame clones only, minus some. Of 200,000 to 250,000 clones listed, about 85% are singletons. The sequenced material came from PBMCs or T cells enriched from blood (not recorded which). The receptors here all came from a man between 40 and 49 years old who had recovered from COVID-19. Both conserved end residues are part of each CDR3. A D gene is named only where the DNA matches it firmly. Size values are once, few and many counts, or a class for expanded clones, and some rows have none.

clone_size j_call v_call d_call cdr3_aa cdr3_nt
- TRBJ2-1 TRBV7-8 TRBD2 CASSLGGGLADTYNEQFF TGTGCCAGCAGCTTAGGGGGAGGACTAGCGGATACTTACAATGAGCAGTTCTTC
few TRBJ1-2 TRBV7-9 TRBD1 CASSVPGQALRNYGYTF TGTGCCAGCAGCGTACCGGGACAGGCTCTTAGGAACTATGGCTACACCTTC
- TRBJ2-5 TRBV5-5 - CASSLPQGPETQYF TGTGCCAGCAGCTTGCCTCAGGGGCCGGAGACCCAGTACTTC
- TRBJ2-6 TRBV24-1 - CATSDTGTGLSGANVLTF TGTGCCACCAGTGACACCGGGACTGGCCTCTCTGGGGCCAACGTCCTGACTTTC
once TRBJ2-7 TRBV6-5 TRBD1 CASNRDRGMYEQYF TGTGCCAGCAATAGGGACAGGGGGATGTACGAGCAGTACTTC
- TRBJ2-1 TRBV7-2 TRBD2 CASSLAVAGGAYNEQFF TGTGCCAGCAGCTTAGCGGTAGCGGGAGGAGCATACAATGAGCAGTTCTTC
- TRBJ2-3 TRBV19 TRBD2 CASSIPAGGGTDTQYF TGTGCCAGTAGTATCCCAGCGGGAGGGGGCACAGATACGCAGTATTTT
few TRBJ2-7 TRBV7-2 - CASSSEPGSSYEQYF TGTGCCAGCAGCTCCGAACCCGGGAGCTCCTACGAGCAGTACTTC
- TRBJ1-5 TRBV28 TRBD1 CASSNRGVGQPQHF TGTGCCAGCAGTAACAGGGGGGTAGGTCAGCCCCAGCATTTT
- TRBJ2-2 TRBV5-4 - CASSRSPGSNTGELFF TGTGCCAGCAGCCGATCACCGGGATCTAACACCGGGGAGCTGTTTTTT
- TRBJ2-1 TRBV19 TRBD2 CASSILLAVNEQFF TGTGCCAGTAGTATACTACTAGCGGTCAATGAGCAGTTCTTC
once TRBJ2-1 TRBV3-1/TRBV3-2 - CASSQDAGTGYNEQFF TGTGCCAGCAGCCAAGATGCTGGTACTGGCTACAATGAGCAGTTCTTC
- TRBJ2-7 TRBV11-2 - CASRPLSFYEQYF TGTGCCAGCAGACCCCTTAGCTTCTACGAGCAGTACTTC
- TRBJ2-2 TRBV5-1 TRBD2 CASSFTLARDNTGELFF TGCGCCAGCAGCTTTACACTAGCGCGAGACAACACCGGGGAGCTGTTTTTT
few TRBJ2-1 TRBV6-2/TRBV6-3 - CASSPKRVKTYNEQFF TGTGCCAGCAGTCCCAAGAGGGTCAAGACCTACAATGAGCAGTTCTTC
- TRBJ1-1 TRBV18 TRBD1 CASSQPQGAGAEAFF TGTGCCAGCTCACAGCCTCAGGGGGCTGGGGCTGAAGCTTTCTTT
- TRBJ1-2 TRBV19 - CASSATGPYGYTF TGTGCCAGTAGTGCCACGGGTCCTTATGGCTACACCTTC
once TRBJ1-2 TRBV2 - CASSEGGTSGYTF TGTGCCAGCAGTGAGGGAGGGACCTCCGGCTACACCTTC
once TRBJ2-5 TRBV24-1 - CATSGNQQGRRQETQYF TGTGCCACCAGTGGAAATCAACAGGGCCGGAGGCAAGAGACCCAGTACTTC
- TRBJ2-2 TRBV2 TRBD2 CASKQREVESGELFF TGTGCCAGCAAACAGCGGGAGGTTGAGAGCGGGGAGCTGTTTTTT
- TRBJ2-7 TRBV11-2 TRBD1 CASSFSTGGSYEQYF TGTGCCAGCAGCTTCTCTACAGGGGGCTCCTACGAGCAGTACTTC
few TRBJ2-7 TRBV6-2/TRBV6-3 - CASSWLAGALGEQYF TGTGCCAGCAGTTGGCTGGCAGGGGCCCTCGGCGAGCAGTACTTC
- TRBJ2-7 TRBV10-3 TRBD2 CASGREPYEQYF TGTGCCAGCGGGCGGGAGCCCTACGAGCAGTACTTC
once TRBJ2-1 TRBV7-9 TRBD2 CASSPFSPGLAGNEQFF TGTGCCAGCAGCCCTTTCTCACCGGGACTAGCGGGCAATGAGCAGTTCTTC
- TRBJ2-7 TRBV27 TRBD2 CATVSGSGGGYEQYF TGTGCCACCGTTAGCGGGAGTGGGGGCGGCTACGAGCAGTACTTC
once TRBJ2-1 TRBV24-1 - CATSYSAQNEQFF TGTGCCACCAGTTACTCCGCTCAAAATGAGCAGTTCTTC
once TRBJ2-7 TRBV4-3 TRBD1 CASSRGQGYEQYF TGCGCCAGCAGCCGAGGACAGGGCTACGAGCAGTACTTC
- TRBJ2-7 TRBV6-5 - CASRRTADSYEQYF TGTGCCAGCAGACGGACAGCGGACTCCTACGAGCAGTACTTC
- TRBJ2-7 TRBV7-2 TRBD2 CASSLSGGHYEQYF TGTGCCAGCAGTCTTAGCGGGGGACACTACGAGCAGTACTTC
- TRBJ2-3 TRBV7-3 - CASSLAGADTQYF TGTGCCAGCAGCCTTGCGGGCGCAGATACGCAGTATTTT
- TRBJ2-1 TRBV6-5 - CASRSGAGIKVQQFF TGTGCCAGCCGATCTGGCGCAGGGATTAAGGTTCAGCAGTTCTTC
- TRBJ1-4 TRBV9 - CASSVAVGGGEKLFF TGTGCCAGCAGCGTAGCGGTCGGGGGAGGGGAAAAACTGTTTTTT
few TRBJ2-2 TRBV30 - CAWTFHPLRRGLDTGELFF TGTGCCTGGACTTTTCACCCTCTGCGTCGAGGGCTGGACACCGGGGAGCTGTTTTTT
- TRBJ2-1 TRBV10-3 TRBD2 CAITERERSYNEQFF TGTGCCATCACCGAGCGGGAGCGATCCTACAATGAGCAGTTCTTC